This is a list of T cell receptor beta chains from one sample in a study of blood T cells in healthy people across ages. TCRdb processed the 5' RACE reads anew with MiXCR; each CDR3 protein has one entry. Among 910,000 or so distinct CDR3 sequences, roughly 47% were seen once, and the ten largest hold about a fifth. Sequencing was carried out using blood. Every receptor here comes from a woman aged 55-70 years in good health. The CDR3 runs from the conserved cysteine through the conserved F or W. A D gene is named only where the DNA matches it firmly. Clone size is not always given. Where it is, it says once, few, many or a class for expanded clones.

v_gene	j_gene	abundance	d_gene	CDR3aa	CDR3nt
TRBV7-2	TRBJ1-5	.	TRBD1	CASSLETGPRGKPQHF	TGTGCCAGCAGCTTAGAGACAGGGCCCAGGGGTAAGCCCCAGCATTTT
TRBV20-1	TRBJ2-5	.	.	CSARREARGETQYF	TGCAGTGCCCGCCGGGAGGCCAGGGGAGAGACCCAGTACTTC
TRBV11-2	TRBJ1-5	.	.	CASSPSLIGDVNQPQHF	TGTGCCAGCAGCCCCTCACTAATCGGGGACGTCAATCAGCCCCAGCATTTT
TRBV15	TRBJ2-5	.	.	CATGRDMVTQETQYF	TGTGCCACCGGTAGAGATATGGTCACTCAGGAGACCCAGTACTTC
TRBV18	TRBJ2-3	.	TRBD2	CASSGGRNTDTQYF	TGTGCCAGCTCCGGGGGGAGAAACACAGATACGCAGTATTTT
TRBV30	TRBJ2-5	.	.	CAWSVLGSGTQYF	TGTGCCTGGAGTGTACTCGGTTCGGGGACCCAGTACTTC
TRBV12-3/TRBV12-4	TRBJ2-3	.	.	CASSLFGGESTDTQYF	TGTGCCAGCAGTTTATTCGGCGGGGAGAGCACAGATACGCAGTATTTT
TRBV2	TRBJ1-4	.	.	CASSQNRDGELFF	TGTGCCAGCAGCCAGAACCGGGACGGGGAACTGTTTTTT
TRBV4-2	TRBJ1-2	.	.	CASSQNTGRNLNGYTF	TGTGCCAGCAGCCAAAATACGGGACGAAATCTTAATGGCTACACCTTC
TRBV20-1	TRBJ2-5	many	.	CSADGGVKSETQYF	TGCAGTGCTGATGGGGGAGTAAAGTCCGAGACCCAGTACTTC
TRBV7-8	TRBJ1-1	once	.	CASSLGRAENTEAFF	TGTGCCAGCAGCTTAGGTCGGGCGGAGAACACTGAAGCTTTCTTT
TRBV6-5	TRBJ1-1	once	.	CASSKWTETRAFF	TGTGCCAGCAGTAAGTGGACAGAGACAAGGGCTTTCTTT
TRBV27	TRBJ2-7	.	.	CASSLPRVYEQYF	TGTGCCAGCAGTTTGCCCAGGGTCTACGAGCAGTACTTC
TRBV6-4	TRBJ2-7	.	TRBD2	CASKGTGGRADEQYF	TGTGCCAGCAAGGGGACTGGCGGGAGGGCCGACGAGCAGTACTTC
TRBV15	TRBJ2-7	.	.	CATSRRAFPYEQYF	TGTGCCACCAGCAGGCGGGCCTTCCCCTACGAGCAGTACTTC
TRBV3-1	TRBJ2-7	.	.	CASSQVREQYF	TGTGCCAGCAGCCAAGTGCGCGAGCAGTACTTC
TRBV20-1	TRBJ2-5	.	.	CSARTGTGTLQETQYF	TGCAGTGCTAGAACTGGAACCGGGACGCTCCAAGAGACCCAGTACTTC
TRBV12-3/TRBV12-4	TRBJ2-7	.	.	CASRLRDSPRARGEQYF	TGTGCCAGCAGATTAAGGGACTCGCCGCGAGCTCGGGGCGAGCAGTACTTC
TRBV20-1	TRBJ2-3	.	.	CSAGLPRWGTDTQYF	TGCAGTGCTGGATTACCCCGGTGGGGCACAGATACGCAGTATTTT
TRBV18	TRBJ2-3	.	.	CASSPYPAADTQYF	TGTGCCAGCTCACCATACCCAGCTGCAGATACGCAGTATTTT
TRBV4-1	TRBJ1-2	few	.	CASSQVVQGYGYGYTF	TGCGCCAGCAGCCAAGTCGTCCAGGGATACGGCTATGGCTACACCTTC
TRBV27	TRBJ1-1	once	.	CASSRRGGEAFF	TGTGCCAGCAGCCGCAGGGGCGGGGAAGCTTTCTTT
TRBV7-2	TRBJ1-6	.	TRBD1	CASSLQGAVSPLHF	TGTGCCAGCAGCTTACAGGGGGCGGTTTCACCCCTCCACTTT
TRBV7-2	TRBJ2-4	.	.	CASSLDPAVAKNIQYF	TGTGCCAGCAGCCTAGATCCAGCGGTAGCCAAAAACATTCAGTACTTC
TRBV5-1	TRBJ2-7	.	.	CASSSGNADEQYF	TGCGCCAGCAGCTCCGGGAATGCGGACGAGCAGTACTTC
TRBV20-1	TRBJ2-7	few	TRBD2	CSASPSGARYEQYF	TGCAGTGCTAGCCCTAGCGGCGCTCGCTACGAGCAGTACTTC
TRBV12-3/TRBV12-4	TRBJ1-4	.	.	CASSLSGGDEKLFF	TGTGCCAGCAGTTTATCCGGGGGGGATGAAAAACTGTTTTTT
TRBV27	TRBJ2-5	once	.	CASSRMERWETQYF	TGTGCCAGCAGCCGAATGGAACGGTGGGAGACCCAGTACTTC
TRBV7-9	TRBJ2-1	few	.	CASSLTEYNEQFF	TGTGCCAGCAGCTTGACAGAGTACAATGAGCAGTTCTTC
TRBV18	TRBJ2-7	.	TRBD1	CASSQRTGGEEQYF	TGTGCCAGCTCACAGCGGACAGGGGGTGAAGAGCAGTACTTC
TRBV2	TRBJ2-7	.	TRBD2	CASSDLGQLAGNSYEQYF	TGTGCCAGCAGTGATCTGGGACAACTAGCGGGAAACTCCTACGAGCAGTACTTC
TRBV20-1	TRBJ1-2	once	.	CSARRGNYGYTF	TGCAGTGCTAGACGGGGCAACTATGGCTACACCTTC
TRBV6-6	TRBJ2-7	.	TRBD1	CASSYPGQGYEQYF	TGTGCCAGCAGTTATCCGGGACAGGGCTACGAGCAGTACTTC
TRBV27	TRBJ2-3	few	TRBD1	CASSKQGALTDTQYF	TGTGCCAGCAGCAAACAGGGGGCGCTGACAGATACGCAGTATTTT
TRBV18	TRBJ2-3	.	.	CASSPVVGAFTDTQYF	TGTGCCAGCTCACCGGTTGTGGGAGCTTTCACAGATACGCAGTATTTT
TRBV6-4	TRBJ1-2	.	.	CAGSTRNLNYGYTF	TGTGCCGGATCCACCAGGAACCTCAACTATGGCTACACCTTC
TRBV13	TRBJ2-5	few	.	CASSLSPSDGGLEQYF	TGTGCCAGCAGCTTAAGCCCGTCAGACGGGGGACTTGAGCAGTACTTC
TRBV15	TRBJ2-7	.	TRBD1	CATSLDRGEQYF	TGTGCCACCAGCCTGGACAGGGGCGAGCAGTACTTC
TRBV15	TRBJ2-1	.	.	CATSSRSGLYNEQFF	TGTGCCACCAGCTCCCGTTCGGGGCTCTACAATGAGCAGTTCTTC
TRBV6-5	TRBJ2-5	few	.	CASSYGPSQTQYF	TGTGCCAGCAGTTATGGGCCATCACAGACCCAGTACTTC
TRBV5-1	TRBJ1-1	.	TRBD1	CASSLGLDRANTEAFF	TGCGCCAGCAGCTTGGGACTTGACAGGGCGAACACTGAAGCTTTCTTT
TRBV7-9	TRBJ2-7	.	.	CASSLGGPIYEQYF	TGTGCCAGCAGCTTAGGGGGACCGATCTACGAGCAGTACTTC
TRBV4-1	TRBJ2-7	.	TRBD1	CASSQPGQAAYEQYF	TGCGCCAGCAGCCAACCGGGACAGGCAGCCTACGAGCAGTACTTC
TRBV5-5	TRBJ2-6	few	TRBD1	CASRDRVGNVLTF	TGTGCCAGCCGGGACAGGGTTGGCAACGTCCTGACTTTC
TRBV7-2	TRBJ2-1	.	.	CASSTSGRNEQFF	TGTGCCAGCAGCACCTCAGGACGTAATGAGCAGTTCTTC
TRBV29-1	TRBJ2-5	.	TRBD2	CSVEAGGSGETQYF	TGCAGCGTTGAAGCGGGAGGGTCGGGGGAGACCCAGTACTTC